These 28 T cell receptor beta chains came from one sample sequenced in a study. TCRdb processed the 5' RACE reads anew with MiXCR; each CDR3 protein has one entry. The sample includes over 40,000 distinct CDR3 sequences, approximately 31% seen only once; the top ten take less than 5%. The specimen was tumor-infiltrating memory CD4+ T cells sorted from the breast tumor. The subset denotes: memory CD4+ T cells, CD4+CD45RO+CD25-. Every receptor here comes from a female donor with breast cancer.

The chain has TRBV20-1 and TRBJ2-1; D not resolved. This CDR3 is 16 amino acids long. The ends were cut back, 2 bases at V and 2 bases at J, with 16 bases in the middle. Germline CDR1 and CDR2: DFQATT and SNEGSKA (reference sequence). In nucleotides, the CDR3 is TGCAGTGCTAGACTCCCTAGGCGGACGACCTACAATGAGCAGTTCTTC. Translation: CSARLPRRTTYNEQFF.

The chain carries TRBV24-1 and TRBJ2-1; weak D call: TRBD2 (5 bases). With 6 bases removed from V and 8 bases from J, the gap between germline ends came to 13 bases. Germline lookup yields CDR1 KGHDR and CDR2 SFDVKD. CDR3 length: 13 amino acids. CDR3: CATSLSGGHEQFF. CDR3 DNA sequence: TGTGCCACCAGTCTATCAGGAGGCCATGAGCAGTTCTTC.

This clonotype was recorded a few times. The chain joins TRBV7-9 to TRBJ2-7, with no clear D. Germline V gene lookup returns CDR1 SEHNR and CDR2 FQNEAQ (reference sequence). V was pared by 6 bases and J by 3 bases, with 18 bases between. The CDR3 contains 15 residues. The CDR3 loop reads CASSLGGVGFYEQYF. In DNA form, the CDR3 reads TGTGCCAGCAGTCTAGGTGGGGTAGGCTTCTACGAGCAGTACTTC. The full variable domain, completed using reference TRBV7-9 and TRBJ2-7, is DTGVSQNPRHKITKRGQNVTFRCDPISEHNRLYWYRQTLGQGPEFLTYFQNEAQLEKSRLLSDRFSAERPKGSFSTLEIQRTEQGDSAMYLCASSLGGVGFYEQYFGPGTRLTVT.

V is TRBV20-1 and J is TRBJ2-7, with 7 bases matching TRBD1. The CDR3 has 12 amino acids. The junction had 8 bases not matched to a gene; V was cut back by 7 bases and J by 5 bases. CDR1 and CDR2 (germline): DFQATT, SNEGSKA (reference sequence). The CDR3 DNA sequence: TGCAGTGTTACTGACAGGGTCAACGAGCAGTACTTC. Translation: CSVTDRVNEQYF.

The chain uses TRBV5-1 and TRBJ2-7, with 9 bases matching TRBD1. The CDR3 totals 14 residues. The V segment lost 5 bases and the J segment 3 bases; nucleotides outside the gene matches: 6. The germline V gene encodes CDR1 SGHRS and CDR2 YFSETQ. The CDR3 is CASSPGQGGYEQYF. The DNA for the CDR3 is TGCGCCAGCAGTCCGGGACAGGGAGGCTACGAGCAGTACTTC.

The chain combines TRBV5-5 with TRBJ1-3; D is ambiguous. The CDR3 runs to 16 residues. Trimming took 5 bases from V and 0 from J, leaving 15 bases between them. Per germline, CDR1 SGHKS and CDR2 YYEKEE (reference sequence). In nucleotides, the CDR3 is TGTGCCAGCAGACGGACGACGGCGGTCTCTGGAAACACCATATATTTT. As protein: CASRRTTAVSGNTIYF.

This chain joins TRBV2 and TRBJ1-3; possibly TRBD1 for D (6 bases). CDR3 length: 18 amino acids. CDR1 and CDR2 from the germline V gene are SNHLY and FYNNEI. With 6 bases removed from V and 3 bases from J, the gap between germline ends came to 24 bases. The CDR3 nucleotides are TGTGCCAGCAGCCAAACTGTCGGGGGGCTCTTAAGTGGAAACACCATATATTTT. Amino acids: CASSQTVGGLLSGNTIYF.

CDR3 sequence (DNA): TGTGCCAGCAGCTTATCCCAGGGGGCGGGCTACACCTTC. Translation: CASSLSQGAGYTF. The gene calls are TRBV11-2 and TRBJ1-2; 8 bases are shared with TRBD1. This CDR3 comprises 13 residues. Germline CDR1 and CDR2: SGHAT and FQNNGV. Trimming took 2 bases from V and 8 from J; bases not matched to a gene: 4.

This clonotype was picked up a small number of times. The V gene is TRBV6-1, the J gene TRBJ2-2; D gene unclear. Per the germline V gene, CDR1 is MNHNS and CDR2 is SASEGT. Trimming removed 8 bases from V and 0 bases from J, with 10 bases in between. The CDR3 has 14 residues. CDR3 coding DNA: TGTGCCAGCTGTAGCTGGGCGAACACCGGGGAGCTGTTTTTT. This gives the protein CASCSWANTGELFF.

The chain uses TRBV27 and TRBJ2-7; tentatively, D is TRBD1 or TRBD2 (5 bases each). The CDR3 sequence is 12 residues long. Germline assignment: CDR1 MNHEY and CDR2 SMNVEV (reference sequence). Trimming cost V 8 bases and J 3 bases, with 11 bases left between them. CDR3 sequence (DNA): TGTGCCAGCCGGGGCCCAATCTACGAGCAGTACTTC. This translates into CASRGPIYEQYF.

As regards this clonotype: A much bigger clone sits one base away, suggesting this may be a read error. V gene TRBV20-1 combines with J gene TRBJ1-2, with D maybe TRBD1 (6 bases). CDR3 length equals 15 residues. Germline loops: CDR1 DFQATT, CDR2 SNEGSKA (reference sequence). The DNA for the CDR3 is TGCAGTGCTAGCTCGCGACAGGTCATTAACTATGGCCACACCTTC. Amino acids: CSASSRQVINYGHTF.

This sequence joins TRBV9 and TRBJ2-1, with 8 nucleotides matching TRBD1. Trimming removed 2 bases from V and 5 bases from J; junction bases left unmatched: 0. Germline V gene lookup returns CDR1 SGDLS and CDR2 YYNGEE. This CDR3 comprises 13 residues. DNA of the CDR3: TGTGCCAGCAGCGTGGACAGGGACAATGAGCAGTTCTTC. Its translation: CASSVDRDNEQFF.

A few counts support this clonotype. The V call is TRBV19, the J call TRBJ1-6; 7 bases align to TRBD1. This CDR3 has 16 amino acids. Trimming removed 4 bases from V and 8 bases from J; junction bases left unmatched: 11. Germline CDR1 reads LNHDA; CDR2 reads SQIVND (reference sequence). In nucleotides, the CDR3 is TGTGCCAGTAGTAACGCGGGACAGCAGACATATTCACCCCTCCACTTT. Its protein product is CASSNAGQQTYSPLHF.

This clonotype has a count of ten or more. The CDR3 loop is CASSSQGGTEAFF. CDR3 coding DNA: TGCGCCAGCAGCTCCCAGGGAGGTACTGAAGCTTTCTTT. V usage is TRBV5-1 and J usage is TRBJ1-1; tentatively, D is TRBD1 (5 bases). V gave up 3 bases and J gave up 5 bases, with 11 bases separating them. CDR3 size: 13 residues. Germline V CDR1 and CDR2: SGHRS, YFSETQ.

The V call is TRBV7-9, the J call TRBJ2-5; 7 positions agree with TRBD1. Germline values: CDR1 SEHNR, CDR2 FQNEAQ (reference sequence). J was trimmed by 4 bases and V by 4 bases; bases with no gene match: 9. The CDR3 spans 15 residues. The CDR3 coding sequence is TGTGCCAGCAGCTCACAGGGGCAAGCGGCAGAGACCCAGTACTTC. It yields the protein CASSSQGQAAETQYF.

V is TRBV6-6 and J is TRBJ1-5; D may be TRBD1 (5 bases). V lost 0 bases, J lost 0 bases, and 9 bases lay in between. Germline assignment: CDR1 MNHNY and CDR2 SVGAGI (reference sequence). The CDR3 is made up of 16 amino acids. The CDR3 region is CASSYSGGYSNQPQHF. The CDR3 DNA is TGTGCCAGCAGTTACTCGGGGGGGTATAGCAATCAGCCCCAGCATTTT.

The rearrangement links TRBV9 to TRBJ2-7; TRBD1 matches at 8 bases. The germline gives CDR1 SGDLS, CDR2 YYNGEE. The V segment lost 0 bases and the J segment 6 bases; nucleotides outside the gene matches: 8. CDR3 length: 15 residues. This CDR3 is CASSVGVRTGSEQYF. The DNA of the CDR3 is TGTGCCAGCAGCGTAGGGGTCAGGACAGGGAGCGAGCAGTACTTC.

The CDR3 region has the DNA TGTGCCAGCAGCTTGCGGGAGGGCCGAGAGCAGTACTTC. It is translated as CASSLREGREQYF. This rearrangement joins TRBV7-2 to TRBJ2-7; TRBD2 aligns across 9 bases. The CDR3 totals 13 residues. V shed 3 bases and J 7 bases; nucleotides not matched to a gene: 4. The V gene's germline CDR1 is SGHTA and CDR2 FQGNSA.

This clonotype came up a few times. This chain connects TRBV27 to TRBJ1-4, with 7 bases fitting TRBD1. J gave up 10 bases and V 3 bases, and 11 bases lay outside the gene matches. This CDR3 spans 15 amino acids. Germline V lookup: CDR1 MNHEY, CDR2 SMNVEV (reference sequence). CDR3 loop: CASSFDRASPTKLFF. CDR3 in DNA: TGTGCCAGCAGTTTCGACAGGGCATCTCCCACAAAACTGTTTTTT.

This clonotype has a count of ten or more. The chain employs TRBV20-1 and TRBJ2-7; 12 positions match TRBD2. The CDR3 runs 14 residues. Looked up from germline, CDR1 is DFQATT and CDR2 is SNEGSKA (reference sequence). Trimming cost V 6 bases and J 6 bases; bases outside gene matches: 9. CDR3 nucleotide sequence: TGCAGTGCCCCGACGGGACTAGCGGGTGGCGAGCAGTACTTC. Translation gives CSAPTGLAGGEQYF.

In its sample, this clonotype was seen once. It may be a read error: a sequence one base away is much more abundant. The V call is TRBV9, the J call TRBJ2-1; D ambiguous. CDR1 SGDLS and CDR2 YYNGEE come from the germline V gene. CDR3 length: 13 amino acids. Trimming pared 7 bases from V and 5 bases from J, leaving 13 bases between. The CDR3 DNA sequence: TGTGCCAGCGGCGACGGGCCCGACAATGAGCAGTTCTTC. Encoded protein: CASGDGPDNEQFF.

At least ten counts were recorded for this clonotype. J is TRBJ2-2 and V is TRBV4-1; weak D call: TRBD2 (6 bases). CDR1 and CDR2 from the germline V gene are MGHRA and YSYEKL. The germline V and J ends were trimmed by 1 base and 7 bases, with 13 bases remaining between them. The CDR3 length is 15 residues. The CDR3 DNA is TGCGCCAGCAGCCAAGTATCGGGAGTCGTCGGGGAGCTGTTTTTT. It encodes CASSQVSGVVGELFF.

This clonotype was observed a handful of times. The chain carries TRBV4-1 and TRBJ2-2, with 7 nucleotides matching TRBD1. Germline CDR1 MGHRA, CDR2 YSYEKL. The CDR3 is 18 amino acids. Trimming at V came to 2 bases and at J to 4 bases, leaving 13 bases not matched to a gene. The CDR3 DNA follows: TGCGCCAGCAGCCAACTATTCGTGAGACAGGGTGGCACCGGGGAGCTGTTTTTT. Amino acids: CASSQLFVRQGGTGELFF.

The rearrangement links TRBV15 to TRBJ2-5; TRBD2 might be the D (5 bases). The CDR3 runs to 17 residues. Germline CDR1 LNHNV, CDR2 YYDKDF (reference sequence). Trimming removed 0 bases at V and 5 bases at J, with 19 bases between. The CDR3 loop reads CATSRDIPQGSQETQYF. The CDR3 DNA reads TGTGCCACCAGCAGAGATATCCCGCAAGGGAGTCAGGAGACCCAGTACTTC. Variable domain in full (rest from reference TRBV15 and TRBJ2-5): DAMVIQNPRYQVTQFGKPVTLSCSQTLNHNVMYWYQQKSSQAPKLLFHYYDKDFNNEADTPDNFQSRRPNTSFCFLDIRSPGLGDTAMYLCATSRDIPQGSQETQYFGPGTRLLVL.

This clonotype has more than one count but fewer than ten. The CDR3 here is CASRRQAQGASTDTQYF. CDR3 DNA sequence: TGTGCCAGCAGAAGACAAGCACAGGGGGCGAGCACAGATACGCAGTATTTT. The chain has TRBV27 and TRBJ2-3; TRBD1 agrees at 9 bases. V was clipped by 6 bases and J by 0 bases; unmatched bases: 10. This CDR3 is 17 amino acids long. Germline CDR1 MNHEY, CDR2 SMNVEV (reference sequence).

The chain has TRBV20-1 and TRBJ2-3; 9 bases agree with TRBD1. V was clipped by 4 bases and J by 4 bases; unmatched bases: 9. The CDR3 is 15 amino acids. Germline V gene sequence: CDR1 DFQATT, CDR2 SNEGSKA (reference sequence). The CDR3 spells CSATPMDRGADTQYF. As DNA, the CDR3 is TGCAGTGCTACCCCCATGGACAGGGGAGCAGATACGCAGTATTTT.

The chain couples TRBV5-1 to TRBJ2-3; the D gene is possibly TRBD2 (6 bases). V lost 1 base to trimming and J lost 5 bases, with 8 bases between them. The V gene's germline CDR1 is SGHRS and CDR2 YFSETQ. The CDR3 contains 13 residues. CDR3 region: CASSLPGGDTQYF. The CDR3 coding sequence is TGCGCCAGCAGCTTGCCCGGGGGAGATACGCAGTATTTT.

This chain links TRBV21-1 with TRBJ1-1. TRBV21-1 is listed as a pseudogene. The CDR3 has 16 amino acids. CDR3 protein: CASEVNSAFMNTEAFF. The CDR3 DNA reads TGTGCCAGCGAGGTTAACAGTGCTTTCATGAACACTGAAGCTTTCTTT.